The subject of this entry is one TCR beta chain. Its antigen remains unidentified. The source of the sample is a study of shared clonotypes between healthy human individuals. General study findings and limits: It was the non-shared clonotypes that had lower generation probabilities than clonotypes shared by all four donors.

All donors were Caucasian adults living in Nashville, Tennessee. Germline CDR1 MNHNS, CDR2 SASEGT. V was clipped by 2 bases and J by 5 bases, with 15 bases between them. The CDR3 spans 15 residues. Here immunoSEQ multiplex PCR was the method, and the copy in TCRdb shows in-frame clones only, minus some. The sample carries some 2,500,000 clones, 93% recorded once. V and J are TRBV6-1 and TRBJ1-2; possibly TRBD1 for D (5 bases). Input material: naive CD4+ T cells from PBMCs. Subset described: CD45RA+ positively selected. This TCR was recovered from a man between 18 and 35 years old in good health. Some clones in this sample may be carry-over from other donors' samples. CDR3: CASSEIEGWGYGYTF. CDR3 DNA: TGTGCCAGCAGTGAAATCGAGGGGTGGGGATATGGCTACACCTTC.